This T cell receptor beta chain was documented in a study of identical twins. General observations from the study: Out-of-frame alpha sequences that twins shared showed excess low generation probability. The presence of invariant MAIT and iNKT cells could partly confound analyses of zero-insertion sequences.

TCRdb called the 5' RACE reads again in MiXCR, with one record for every CDR3 protein. The sample contains around 250,000 distinct CDR3 sequences, approximately 11% of which appear only once. CDR1 is SEHNR and CDR2 is FQNEAQ in the germline V gene (reference sequence). Germline trimming cut 5 bases from V and 0 bases from J; bases unmatched to any gene: 3. The CDR3 covers 15 residues. This clonotype was observed a few times. The antigen is undetermined. The same specimen was also included in a second study, on yellow fever vaccine responses in identical twins.

Sample: memory (CD45RO+) T cells sorted from blood. The chain employs TRBV7-9 and TRBJ1-4; 7 positions agree with TRBD1. This TCR came from a woman in her late teens or twenties in good health. The CDR3: CASSAGTATNEKLFF. The CDR3 nucleotides are TGTGCCAGCAGCGCGGGGACAGCAACTAATGAAAAACTGTTTTTT.